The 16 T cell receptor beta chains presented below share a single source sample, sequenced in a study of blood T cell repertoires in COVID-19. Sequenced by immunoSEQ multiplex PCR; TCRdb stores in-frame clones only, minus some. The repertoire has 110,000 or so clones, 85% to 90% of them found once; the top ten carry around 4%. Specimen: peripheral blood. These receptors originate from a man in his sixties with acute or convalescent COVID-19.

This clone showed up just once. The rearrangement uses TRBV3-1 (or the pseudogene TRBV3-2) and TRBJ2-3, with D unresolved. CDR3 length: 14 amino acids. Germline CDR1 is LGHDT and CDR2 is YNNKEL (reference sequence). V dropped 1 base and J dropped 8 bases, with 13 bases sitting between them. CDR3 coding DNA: TGTGCCAGCAGCCAAGGCCTGTCGAGTGGTACGCAGTATTTT. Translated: CASSQGLSSGTQYF.

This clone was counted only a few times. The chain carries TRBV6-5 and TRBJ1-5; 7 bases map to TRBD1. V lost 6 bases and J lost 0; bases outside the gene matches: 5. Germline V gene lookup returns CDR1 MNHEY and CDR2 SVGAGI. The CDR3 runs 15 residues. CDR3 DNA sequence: TGTGCCAGCAGCGGACAGGCGTATAGCAATCAGCCCCAGCATTTT. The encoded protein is CASSGQAYSNQPQHF.

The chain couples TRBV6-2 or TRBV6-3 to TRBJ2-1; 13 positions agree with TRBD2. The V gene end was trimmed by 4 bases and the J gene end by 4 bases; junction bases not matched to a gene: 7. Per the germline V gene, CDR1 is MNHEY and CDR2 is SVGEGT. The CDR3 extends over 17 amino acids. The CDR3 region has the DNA TGTGCCAGCAGTTCTCGGACTAGCGGGAGTTCTTACAATGAGCAGTTCTTC. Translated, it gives CASSSRTSGSSYNEQFF.

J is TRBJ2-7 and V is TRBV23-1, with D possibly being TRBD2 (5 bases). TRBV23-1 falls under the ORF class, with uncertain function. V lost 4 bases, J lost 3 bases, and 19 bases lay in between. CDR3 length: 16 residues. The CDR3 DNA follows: TGCGCCAGCAGTCCCCGGACCGGGAATAACTACTACGAGCAGTACTTC. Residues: CASSPRTGNNYYEQYF.

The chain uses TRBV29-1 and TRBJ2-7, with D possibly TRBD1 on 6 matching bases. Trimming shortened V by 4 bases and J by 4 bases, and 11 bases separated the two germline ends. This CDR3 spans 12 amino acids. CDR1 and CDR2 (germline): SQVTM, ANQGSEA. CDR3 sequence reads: CSVVVGAYEQYF. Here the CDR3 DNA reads TGCAGCGTTGTTGTGGGGGCTTACGAGCAGTACTTC.

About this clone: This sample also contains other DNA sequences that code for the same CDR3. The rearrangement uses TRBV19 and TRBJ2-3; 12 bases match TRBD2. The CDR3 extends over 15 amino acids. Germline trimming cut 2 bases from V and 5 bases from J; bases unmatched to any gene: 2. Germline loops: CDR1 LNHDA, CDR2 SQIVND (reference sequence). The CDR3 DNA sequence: TGTGCCAGTAGTATACTAGCGGGAGGGGGAGATACGCAGTATTTT. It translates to CASSILAGGGDTQYF.

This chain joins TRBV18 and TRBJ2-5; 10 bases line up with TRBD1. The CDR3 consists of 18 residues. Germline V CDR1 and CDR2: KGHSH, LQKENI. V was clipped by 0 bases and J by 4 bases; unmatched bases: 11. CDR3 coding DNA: TGTGCCAGCTCACCACCAACCGGGACAGGGGCCATGGGAGAGACCCAGTACTTC. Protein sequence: CASSPPTGTGAMGETQYF. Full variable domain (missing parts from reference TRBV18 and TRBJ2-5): NAGVMQNPRHLVRRRGQEARLRCSPMKGHSHVYWYRQLPEEGLKFMVYLQKENIIDESGMPKERFSAEFPKEGPSILRIQQVVRGDSAAYFCASSPPTGTGAMGETQYFGPGTRLLVL.

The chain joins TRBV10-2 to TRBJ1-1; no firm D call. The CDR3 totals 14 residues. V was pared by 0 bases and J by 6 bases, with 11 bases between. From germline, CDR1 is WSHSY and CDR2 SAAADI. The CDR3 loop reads CASSESSNGAEAFF. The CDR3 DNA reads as TGCGCCAGCAGTGAGTCTTCTAATGGAGCTGAAGCTTTCTTT.

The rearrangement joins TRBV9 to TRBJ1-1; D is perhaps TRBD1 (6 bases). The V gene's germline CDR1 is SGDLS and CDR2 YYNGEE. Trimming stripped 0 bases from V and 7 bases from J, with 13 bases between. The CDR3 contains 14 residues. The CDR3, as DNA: TGTGCCAGCAGCGTAGTGCCAGGGGAAGGTGAAGCTTTCTTT. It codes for CASSVVPGEGEAFF.

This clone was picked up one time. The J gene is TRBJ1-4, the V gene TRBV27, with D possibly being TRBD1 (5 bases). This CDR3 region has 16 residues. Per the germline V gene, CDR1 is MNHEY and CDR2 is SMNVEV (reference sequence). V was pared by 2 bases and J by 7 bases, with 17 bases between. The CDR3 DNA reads TGTGCCAGCAGTTTAAGGTGGAGCGGGGCCCGTGAAAAACTGTTTTTT. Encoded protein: CASSLRWSGAREKLFF.

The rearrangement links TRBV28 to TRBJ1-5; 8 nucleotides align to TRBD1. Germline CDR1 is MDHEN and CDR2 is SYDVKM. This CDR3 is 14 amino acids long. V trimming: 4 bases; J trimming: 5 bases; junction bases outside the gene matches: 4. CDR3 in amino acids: CASSSQGVDQPQHF. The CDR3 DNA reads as TGTGCCAGCAGTTCACAGGGGGTGGATCAGCCCCAGCATTTT.

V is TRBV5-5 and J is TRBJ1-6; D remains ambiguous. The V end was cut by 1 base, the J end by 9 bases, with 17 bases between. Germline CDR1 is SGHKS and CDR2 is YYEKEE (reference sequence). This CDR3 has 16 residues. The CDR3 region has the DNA TGTGCCAGCAGCTTGCCCGTGGCCCTGGCAGGTTCACCCCTCCACTTT. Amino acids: CASSLPVALAGSPLHF.

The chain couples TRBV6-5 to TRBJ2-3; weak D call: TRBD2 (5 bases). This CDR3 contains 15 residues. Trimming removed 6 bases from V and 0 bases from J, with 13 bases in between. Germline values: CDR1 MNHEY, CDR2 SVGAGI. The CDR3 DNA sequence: TGTGCCAGCAGAGAGCGGTACTCTAGCACAGATACGCAGTATTTT. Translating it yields CASRERYSSTDTQYF.

CDR3 bases: TGCAGCGTTGAAGAGGGGACTACCGGGGCTTCTGGGGCCAACGTCCTGACTTTC. Its protein product is CSVEEGTTGASGANVLTF. This rearrangement joins TRBV29-1 to TRBJ2-6; 7 nucleotides line up with TRBD2. CDR1 and CDR2 from the germline V gene are SQVTM and ANQGSEA. There are 18 residues in the CDR3. The trim removed 0 bases at V and 1 base at J, leaving 9 bases unmatched.

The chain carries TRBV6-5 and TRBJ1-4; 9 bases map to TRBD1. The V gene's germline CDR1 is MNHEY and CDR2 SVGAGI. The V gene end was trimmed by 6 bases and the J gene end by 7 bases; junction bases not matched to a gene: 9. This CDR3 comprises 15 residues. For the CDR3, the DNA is TGTGCCAGCAGCTCGTCCGGGACAGGGATTGAAAAACTGTTTTTT. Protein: CASSSSGTGIEKLFF.

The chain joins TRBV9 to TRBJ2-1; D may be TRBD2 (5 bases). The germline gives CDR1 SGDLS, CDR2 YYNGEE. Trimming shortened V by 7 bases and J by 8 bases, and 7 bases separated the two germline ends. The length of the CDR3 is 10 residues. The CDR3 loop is CASGGDEQFF. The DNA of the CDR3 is TGTGCCAGCGGAGGAGATGAGCAGTTCTTC.